These T cell receptor beta chains were read from a single sample in a study of shared clonotypes between healthy human individuals. Only in-frame clones appear in the TCRdb table, and some are missing; sequencing was by immunoSEQ multiplex PCR. The repertoire holds around 690,000 clones, with around 91% as singletons. The sample comprised memory CD8+ T cells from PBMCs. The receptors come from a man younger than 35 in good health. Some clones in this sample may be carry-over from other donors' samples. Each CDR3 is given with its conserved first and last residue.

J gene | V gene | CDR3 protein
TRBJ1-1 | TRBV6-5 | CASTATGGWPSEAFF
TRBJ2-5 | TRBV7-7 | CASSKGLAGWEYQETQYF
TRBJ2-1 | TRBV27 | CASSPRTVSYNEQFF
TRBJ2-1 | TRBV9 | CASSLQGGLGTEQFF
TRBJ2-5 | TRBV28 | CASSFPGVQETQYF
TRBJ1-2 | TRBV30 | CAWRGVRNLYGYTF
TRBJ2-7 | TRBV15 | CATSGRHGASYEQYF
TRBJ2-1 | TRBV28 | CASSLSSGSSYNEQFF
TRBJ2-7 | TRBV7-8 | CASTWSREGRYEQYF
TRBJ1-5 | TRBV28 | CASSFPTGTGVFNSNQPQHF
TRBJ1-4 | TRBV4-1 | CASSHVSGNNEKLFF